A single sample gave rise to the 8 T cell receptor beta chains below, sequenced in a study of cytomegalovirus exposure and HLA in healthy donors. Primers for the PCR totalled 60 Vbeta and 13 Jbeta. Some clones are missing from TCRdb's copy, which holds only in-frame ones; the method was immunoSEQ multiplex PCR. The sample records roughly 150,000 clones, roughly 72% being singletons. The sequenced sample consisted of PBMCs. The source of these receptors is a woman aged 40-49 years in good health and CMV-seronegative.

Only a few counts were recorded for this clone. The chain is built from TRBV5-4 and TRBJ2-7; D call uncertain. The CDR3 totals 13 residues. Per germline, CDR1 SGHNT and CDR2 YYREEE (reference sequence). Trimming left V 4 bases short and J 1 base short, with 9 bases between. CDR3 nucleotides: TGTGCCAGCAGCCCCGCGGAGTCCTACGAGCAGTACTTC. Its translation is CASSPAESYEQYF.

The rearrangement joins TRBV6-6 to TRBJ2-5, with TRBD2 identical over 9 bases. Looked up from germline, CDR1 is MNHNY and CDR2 is SVGAGI (reference sequence). V gave up 2 bases and J gave up 4 bases; unmatched junction bases: 5. The CDR3 has 15 residues. The CDR3 region has the DNA TGTGCCAGCAGTTACGCGACTAGCGGCGGAGAGACCCAGTACTTC. Amino acid sequence: CASSYATSGGETQYF.

This rearrangement joins TRBV19 to TRBJ2-7; 10 positions agree with TRBD1. Per the germline V gene, CDR1 is LNHDA and CDR2 is SQIVND (reference sequence). This CDR3 contains 15 residues. The V segment lost 5 bases and the J segment 6 bases; nucleotides outside the gene matches: 10. The CDR3 DNA sequence: TGTGCCAGTAGTCCGGGTCGGGACAGGGGCGGCGAGCAGTACTTC. It translates to CASSPGRDRGGEQYF. Drawing the rest from reference TRBV19 and TRBJ2-7, the complete variable domain is DGGITQSPKYLFRKEGQNVTLSCEQNLNHDAMYWYRQDPGQGLRLIYYSQIVNDFQKGDIAEGYSVSREKKESFPLTVTSAQKNPTAFYLCASSPGRDRGGEQYFGPGTRLTVT.

The chain is built from TRBV6-5 and TRBJ2-2; 7 positions agree with TRBD2. The CDR3 length is 15 residues. V dropped 5 bases and J dropped 3; count of bases not matched to a gene: 6. Germline CDR1 reads MNHEY; CDR2 reads SVGAGI. This CDR3 reads CASSTTSLDTGELFF. The CDR3 coding sequence is TGTGCCAGCAGTACGACTAGCTTAGACACCGGGGAGCTGTTTTTT.

The chain recombines TRBV19 with TRBJ1-1, with 8 bases aligning to TRBD1. The length of the CDR3 is 16 residues. The germline gives CDR1 LNHDA, CDR2 SQIVND (reference sequence). Trimming removed 5 bases from V and 4 bases from J; junction bases left unmatched: 12. CDR3 amino acids: CASSLDRGNSRTEAFF. The CDR3 DNA reads as TGTGCCAGTAGTCTCGACAGGGGAAATAGTCGCACTGAAGCTTTCTTT. Full variable domain (missing parts from reference TRBV19 and TRBJ1-1): DGGITQSPKYLFRKEGQNVTLSCEQNLNHDAMYWYRQDPGQGLRLIYYSQIVNDFQKGDIAEGYSVSREKKESFPLTVTSAQKNPTAFYLCASSLDRGNSRTEAFFGQGTRLTVV.

J is TRBJ2-1 and V is TRBV7-9; 8 bases line up with TRBD2. The trim removed 4 bases at V and 6 bases at J, leaving 2 bases unmatched. Looked up from germline, CDR1 is SEHNR and CDR2 is FQNEAQ (reference sequence). The CDR3 sequence is 13 residues long. CDR3 loop: CASSWSGSNEQFF. The CDR3 DNA follows: TGTGCCAGCAGCTGGAGCGGGAGCAATGAGCAGTTCTTC.

This chain joins TRBV6-1 and TRBJ2-1, with 10 bases identical to TRBD2. Trimming cost V 2 bases and J 4 bases; bases outside gene matches: 8. This CDR3 region has 17 residues. Looked up from germline, CDR1 is MNHNS and CDR2 is SASEGT. The CDR3 region has the DNA TGTGCCAGCAGTGAAATGTTGCCTAGCGGGAGTTACAATGAGCAGTTCTTC. Translation gives CASSEMLPSGSYNEQFF.

V usage is TRBV11-3 and J usage is TRBJ2-7; 8 bases line up with TRBD1. CDR1 and CDR2 from the germline V gene are SGHNT and YENEEA. V gave up 5 bases and J gave up 3 bases; unmatched junction bases: 6. This CDR3 has 14 amino acids. The CDR3 is CASSIGQGSYEQYF. The CDR3 DNA is TGTGCCAGCAGCATAGGACAGGGTAGCTACGAGCAGTACTTC.